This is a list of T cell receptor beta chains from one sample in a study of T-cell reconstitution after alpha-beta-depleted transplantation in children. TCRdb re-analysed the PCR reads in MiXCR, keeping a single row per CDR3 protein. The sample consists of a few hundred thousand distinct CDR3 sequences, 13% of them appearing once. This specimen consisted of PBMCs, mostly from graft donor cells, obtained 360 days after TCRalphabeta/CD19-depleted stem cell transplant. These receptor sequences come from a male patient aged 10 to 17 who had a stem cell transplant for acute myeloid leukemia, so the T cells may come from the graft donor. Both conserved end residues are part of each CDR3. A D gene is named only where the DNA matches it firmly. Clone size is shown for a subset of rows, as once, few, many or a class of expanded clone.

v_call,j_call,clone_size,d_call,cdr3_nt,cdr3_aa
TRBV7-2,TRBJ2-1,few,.,TGTGCCAGTCACCCGGGACTCATATACAATGAGCAGTTCTTC,CASHPGLIYNEQFF
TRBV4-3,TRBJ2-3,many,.,TGCGCCAGCAGCCAAGATCCAGGTTACACAGATACGCAGTATTTT,CASSQDPGYTDTQYF
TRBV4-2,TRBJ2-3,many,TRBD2,TGTGCCAGCAGCCAAGAAGGCGGGAGGGCCGGGACAGATACGCAGTATTTT,CASSQEGGRAGTDTQYF
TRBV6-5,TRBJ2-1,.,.,TGTGCCAGCAGTTATATCAGCGGCCGTACGAGCTCCTACAATGAGCAGTTCTTC,CASSYISGRTSSYNEQFF
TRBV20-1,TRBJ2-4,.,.,TGCAGTGCTAGAGACAGACCCTTAGCCAAAAACATTCAGTACTTC,CSARDRPLAKNIQYF
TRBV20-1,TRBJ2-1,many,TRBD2,TGCAGTGCCGTTCCCGGCGGGGGGACCTACAATGAGCAGTTCTTC,CSAVPGGGTYNEQFF
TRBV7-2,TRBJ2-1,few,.,TGTGCCAGCAGCTTAGCGGTCCTCTCAGCCAGGAGCTACAATGAGCAGTTCTTC,CASSLAVLSARSYNEQFF
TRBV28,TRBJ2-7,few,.,TGTGCCAGCGTGTCAGAGACTAACGAGCAGTACTTC,CASVSETNEQYF
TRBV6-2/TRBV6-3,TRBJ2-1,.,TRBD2,TGTGCCAGCAGTTACAGGGCTAGCGGGCCCTCATCGCGTTACAATGAGCAGTTCTTC,CASSYRASGPSSRYNEQFF
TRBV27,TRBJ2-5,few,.,TGTGCCACCCAGAACCTGGTGGCCCCAGAGACCCAGTACTTC,CATQNLVAPETQYF
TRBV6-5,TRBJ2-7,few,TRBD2,TGTGCCAGCAGTTACAGGACTAGCGGGAGGAACTACGAGCAGTACTTC,CASSYRTSGRNYEQYF
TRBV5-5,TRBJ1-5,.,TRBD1,TGTGCCAGCATCCACCTCGACCGGGACAGGGATCAGCCCCAGCATTTT,CASIHLDRDRDQPQHF
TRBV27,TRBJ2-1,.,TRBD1,TGTGCCAGCAGTTTACGGGACAGCGCCTACAATGAGCAGTTCTTC,CASSLRDSAYNEQFF
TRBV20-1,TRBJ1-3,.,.,TGCAGTGCTAGCCCCACAGGGACTCTCGGAAACACCATATATTTT,CSASPTGTLGNTIYF
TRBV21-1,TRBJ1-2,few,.,TGTGCCAGCAGCCCAGATGAAGGACAGAGAAACTATGGCTACACCTTC,CASSPDEGQRNYGYTF
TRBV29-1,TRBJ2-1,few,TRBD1,TGCAGCGTGGGACAGGGGCACTACAATGAGCAGTTCTTC,CSVGQGHYNEQFF
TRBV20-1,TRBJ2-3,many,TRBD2,TGCAGTGCTAATCACCCCACTAGCGGTCGCACAGATACGCAGTATTTT,CSANHPTSGRTDTQYF
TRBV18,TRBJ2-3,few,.,TGTGCCAGCTCACCTGCGGCGCGGGGCTTTTTCACAGATACGCAGTATTTT,CASSPAARGFFTDTQYF
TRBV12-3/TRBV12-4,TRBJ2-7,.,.,TGTGCCAGCAAGCCAGGGACCTTATCCTACGAGCAGTACTTC,CASKPGTLSYEQYF
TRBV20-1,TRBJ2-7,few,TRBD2,TGCAGTGCGTTACTAGCGGGAAGCTCCTACGAGCAGTACTTC,CSALLAGSSYEQYF
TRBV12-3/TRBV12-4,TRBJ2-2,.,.,TGTGCCAGCAGTACCACCCCGGGTGGGGAGAACACCGGGGAGCTGTTTTTT,CASSTTPGGENTGELFF
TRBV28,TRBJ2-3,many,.,TGTGCCAGCACGGTCGGGGGCACAGATACGCAGTATTTT,CASTVGGTDTQYF
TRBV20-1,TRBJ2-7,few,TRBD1,TGCAGTCCGACGGGACAGGAAAGCTTCGAGCAGTACTTC,CSPTGQESFEQYF